The 28 T cell receptor beta chains presented below share a single source sample, sequenced in a study of blood T cell repertoires in COVID-19 (dated by TCRdb to about 2020). The library was obtained by the immunoSEQ multiplex PCR assay. The table was pulled from immuneACCESS by TCRdb, which kept in-frame rearrangements only. Such tables lose some clones; where checked, under half of the loss comes from unresolved V genes, and the rest has no known cause. The sample has a few hundred thousand clones on record, 81% of them singletons. The ten biggest clones cover 0.85% to 1.2% of the sample. The sequenced sample consisted of peripheral blood. These receptors all come from a human donor with acute or convalescent COVID-19. The donor label of this sample is uncertain.

This rearrangement joins TRBV28 to TRBJ1-6, with TRBD1 identical over 8 bases. Unmatched junction bases numbered 4, after V lost 6 bases and J lost 6 bases. This CDR3 spans 14 amino acids. Germline V gives CDR1 MDHEN, CDR2 SYDVKM. CDR3 DNA sequence: TGTGCCAGCAGCCCGGACAGGGTTAATTCACCCCTCCACTTT. Amino acid sequence: CASSPDRVNSPLHF.

This clone has only one observation. The chain joins TRBV5-1 to TRBJ1-2; TRBD1 is a possible D gene (6 bases). The V end was cut by 0 bases, the J end by 3 bases, with 15 bases between. The CDR3 has 16 residues. Germline CDR1 reads SGHRS; CDR2 reads YFSETQ. CDR3: CASSLAAGAPDYGYTF. DNA of the CDR3: TGCGCCAGCAGCTTGGCGGCGGGGGCACCGGACTATGGCTACACCTTC.

The V and J genes are TRBV6-5 and TRBJ2-2, with 7 bases identical to TRBD2. CDR1 is MNHEY, CDR2 SVGAGI, per germline. After removal of 4 bases from V and 0 bases from J, the junction contained 5 bases not matched to a gene. The CDR3 is 16 residues long. In DNA form, the CDR3 reads TGTGCCAGCAGTTTCCCTAGCGGATCGAACACCGGGGAGCTGTTTTTT. Translation: CASSFPSGSNTGELFF.

This chain connects TRBV28 to TRBJ1-4, with D possibly TRBD1 on 6 matching bases. CDR3 length: 17 residues. CDR1 and CDR2 from the germline V gene are MDHEN and SYDVKM. V was trimmed by 2 bases and J by 8 bases, leaving 21 bases between them. In nucleotides, the CDR3 is TGTGCCAGCAGTTTAGCCGCGCGAACAGGGTCTAGGGAAAAACTGTTTTTT. It translates to CASSLAARTGSREKLFF.

V is TRBV5-1 and J is TRBJ1-5; no clear D gene. The CDR3 has 13 amino acids. The V end lost 5 bases, the J end lost 5 bases, and 11 bases lay between the germline ends. Germline V lookup: CDR1 SGHRS, CDR2 YFSETQ. In DNA, the CDR3 is TGCGCCAGCAGTTACCTACCCGATCAGCCCCAGCATTTT. Its translation: CASSYLPDQPQHF.

This chain connects TRBV7-8 to TRBJ1-2, with D perhaps TRBD1 (5 bases). This CDR3 has 14 residues. Germline assignment: CDR1 SGHVS and CDR2 FQNEAQ. Trimming stripped 5 bases from V and 6 bases from J, with 16 bases between. The CDR3 nucleotides read TGTGCCAGCAGCACCCGATGGGGCAGTCATGGCTACACCTTC. Protein product: CASSTRWGSHGYTF.

V usage is TRBV30 and J usage is TRBJ1-6, with a possible D match to TRBD1 (6 bases). Trimming left V 2 bases short and J 7 bases short, with 9 bases between. The CDR3 runs to 13 residues. The germline V gene has CDR1 GTSNPN and CDR2 SVGIG (reference sequence). The DNA of the CDR3 is TGTGCCTGGAGTACAGGGCCAAATTCACCCCTCCACTTT. Protein: CAWSTGPNSPLHF.

This clone showed up just a few times. The chain links TRBV5-1 to TRBJ1-1; D perhaps matches TRBD1 (6 bases). The CDR3 has 15 amino acids. V was shortened by 0 bases and J by 2 bases, with 11 bases between the two germline ends. CDR1 and CDR2 (germline): SGHRS, YFSETQ. The CDR3 loop is CASSLGRTENTEAFF. The DNA for the CDR3 is TGCGCCAGCAGCTTGGGACGGACAGAAAACACTGAAGCTTTCTTT.

The chain recombines TRBV5-1 with TRBJ1-1; maybe TRBD1 (5 bases). Germline V CDR1 and CDR2: SGHRS, YFSETQ. Deletions cut 1 base from V and 6 bases from J, with 16 bases between. The CDR3 has 15 residues. The CDR3 DNA reads TGCGCCAGCAGCTTGCCGCGGCAGGGCGTCGCTGAAGCTTTCTTT. It is translated as CASSLPRQGVAEAFF.

The genes are TRBV15 and TRBJ2-5; tentative D call: TRBD1 (6 bases). V lost 0 bases, J lost 3 bases, and 14 bases lay in between. Germline CDR1 and CDR2: LNHNV and YYDKDF (reference sequence). CDR3 size: 16 residues. CDR3 residues: CATSRDLGAKKETQYF. The CDR3 DNA reads as TGTGCCACCAGCAGAGATCTGGGGGCGAAAAAAGAGACCCAGTACTTC.

V and J are TRBV29-1 and TRBJ1-2; 9 positions match TRBD1. J lost 6 bases, V lost 7 bases, and 6 bases had no gene match. The germline CDR1 and CDR2 sequences are SQVTM and ANQGSEA. The CDR3 has 12 residues. This CDR3 reads CSATGGRNGYTF. The CDR3 DNA sequence: TGCAGCGCCACAGGGGGCAGGAATGGCTACACCTTC.

The CDR3 DNA reads as TGTGCCAGCAGTGTAATACCTTGGACAGCCTATGGCTACACCTTC. It encodes CASSVIPWTAYGYTF. The genes are TRBV27 and TRBJ1-2; tentatively, D is TRBD1 (6 bases). The germline CDR1 and CDR2 sequences are MNHEY and SMNVEV (reference sequence). This CDR3 spans 15 amino acids. Trimming took off 5 bases at V and 4 bases at J, with 17 bases between the two ends.

The chain's CDR3 is CAISERMGGETQYF. CDR3 nucleotides: TGTGCCATCAGTGAGAGAATGGGGGGAGAGACCCAGTACTTC. The chain recombines TRBV10-3 with TRBJ2-5; D perhaps matches TRBD2 (6 bases). V was clipped by 2 bases and J by 4 bases, with 11 bases between them. CDR3 length: 14 residues. Germline CDR1 is ENHRY and CDR2 is SYGVKD.

This rearrangement joins TRBV6-2 or TRBV6-3 to TRBJ2-5, with unresolved D. The length of the CDR3 is 13 residues. The V end was cut by 2 bases, the J end by 2 bases, with 6 bases between. Germline V gene data show CDR1 as MNHEY and CDR2 as SVGEGT. CDR3 region: CASSYLEQETQYF. In DNA form, the CDR3 reads TGTGCCAGCAGTTACCTAGAGCAAGAGACCCAGTACTTC.

This clone has just one count. The rearrangement links TRBV5-1 to TRBJ2-3; 7 bases fit TRBD2. This CDR3 region has 17 residues. J was trimmed by 5 bases and V by 9 bases; bases with no gene match: 21. Germline CDR1 SGHRS, CDR2 YFSETQ. The CDR3 nucleotides are TGCGCCACCGCTTCTTCAAAGGGAGCGGGGCTAGGAGATACGCAGTATTTT. This encodes CATASSKGAGLGDTQYF.

This chain uses TRBV9 with TRBJ2-7; a possible D gene is TRBD2 (6 bases). The CDR3 length is 15 residues. Looked up from germline, CDR1 is SGDLS and CDR2 is YYNGEE. V lost 0 bases to trimming and J lost 2 bases, with 12 bases between them. The CDR3, as DNA: TGTGCCAGCAGCGTAGAAGGCGGGACCACCTACGAGCAGTACTTC. Amino acids: CASSVEGGTTYEQYF.

V usage is TRBV30 and J usage is TRBJ2-7; D gene uncertain. Germline V gene sequence: CDR1 GTSNPN, CDR2 SVGIG (reference sequence). The V end was cut by 3 bases, the J end by 4 bases, with 10 bases between. The CDR3 totals 12 residues. CDR3 DNA: TGTGCCTGGAGCCCCGGCGGTTACGAGCAGTACTTC. The encoded protein is CAWSPGGYEQYF.

This chain links TRBV7-2 with TRBJ2-2, with D possibly matching TRBD1 (5 bases). Germline values: CDR1 SGHTA, CDR2 FQGNSA. This CDR3 is 15 amino acids long. Trimming shortened V by 6 bases and J by 6 bases, and 17 bases separated the two germline ends. DNA of the CDR3: TGTGCCAGCAGAGGATGGGGCTCCTACCCCGGGGAGCTGTTTTTT. It is translated as CASRGWGSYPGELFF. The full variable domain, rest sourced from reference TRBV7-2 and TRBJ2-2, is GAGVSQSPSNKVTEKGKDVELRCDPISGHTALYWYRQSLGQGLEFLIYFQGNSAPDKSGLPSDRFSAERTGGSVSTLTIQRTQQEDSAVYLCASRGWGSYPGELFFGEGSRLTVL.

The chain carries TRBV5-6 and TRBJ2-7; possible D gene TRBD1, 6 bases. Trimming stripped 7 bases from V and 3 bases from J, with 17 bases between. The germline V gene encodes CDR1 SGHDT and CDR2 YYEEEE. The CDR3 runs 14 residues. DNA for the CDR3: TGTGCCAGCGGCCTCCTGGGGGCTCTCTACGAGCAGTACTTC. This encodes CASGLLGALYEQYF.

This sequence joins TRBV7-9 and TRBJ1-2; TRBD1 matches at 12 bases. Germline V gene data show CDR1 as SEHNR and CDR2 as FQNEAQ (reference sequence). This CDR3 has 15 residues. V shed 5 bases, J shed 4 bases, and the junction held 5 bases outside the gene matches. The CDR3 here is CASSLAGQGAYGYTF. DNA of the CDR3: TGTGCCAGCAGCCTGGCGGGACAGGGGGCCTATGGCTACACCTTC.

This clone has more than one count but fewer than ten. The gene calls are TRBV20-1 and TRBJ1-1; D may be TRBD1 (5 bases). This CDR3 region has 11 residues. Trimming left V 4 bases short and J 3 bases short, with 6 bases between. Germline V gives CDR1 DFQATT, CDR2 SNEGSKA (reference sequence). CDR3 protein: CSAKQDTEAFF. CDR3 sequence (DNA): TGCAGTGCTAAACAGGACACTGAAGCTTTCTTT.

The rearrangement links TRBV20-1 to TRBJ2-7, with D tentatively TRBD1 (6 bases). V dropped 5 bases and J dropped 2 bases, with 7 bases sitting between them. This CDR3 is 11 amino acids long. Germline V gene sequence: CDR1 DFQATT, CDR2 SNEGSKA (reference sequence). CDR3 protein: CSARTAYEQYF. Written as DNA, the CDR3 is TGCAGTGCTCGGACAGCCTACGAGCAGTACTTC.

This chain joins TRBV19 and TRBJ1-2; D is unresolved. The germline V and J ends were trimmed by 6 bases and 5 bases, with 7 bases remaining between them. Germline CDR1 LNHDA, CDR2 SQIVND (reference sequence). This CDR3 is built from 11 residues. The chain's CDR3 is CASRRGYGYTF. CDR3 bases: TGTGCCAGTAGAAGAGGATATGGCTACACCTTC.

The chain combines TRBV18 with TRBJ1-1; D gene unclear. V was pared by 2 bases and J by 4 bases, with 11 bases between. The CDR3 has 14 residues. The germline V gene encodes CDR1 KGHSH and CDR2 LQKENI. CDR3 DNA sequence: TGTGCCAGCTCACCAGATTTGCAGTCCACTGAAGCTTTCTTT. Protein: CASSPDLQSTEAFF.

Only a few counts were recorded for this clone. This chain uses TRBV5-1 with TRBJ1-3, with 9 bases lining up with TRBD1. Germline V CDR1 and CDR2: SGHRS, YFSETQ. V lost 3 bases to trimming and J lost 0 bases; unmatched junction nucleotides: 7. The CDR3 spans 17 residues. The CDR3 spells CASSWGQGTNSGNTIYF. CDR3 bases: TGCGCCAGCAGCTGGGGACAGGGTACCAACTCTGGAAACACCATATATTTT.

This clone was detected only once. The chain recombines TRBV5-1 with TRBJ2-7, with 7 nucleotides matching TRBD1. The CDR3 sequence is 17 residues long. The germline V gene has CDR1 SGHRS and CDR2 YFSETQ. V lost 4 bases, J lost 1 base, and 14 bases stayed unmatched. The chain's CDR3 is CASSPGATGKGSYEQYF. The CDR3 bases are TGCGCCAGCAGCCCCGGGGCGACAGGGAAGGGATCCTACGAGCAGTACTTC.

V usage is TRBV7-9 and J usage is TRBJ1-2; D is unclear. V gave up 3 bases and J gave up 8 bases, with 16 bases separating them. CDR1 and CDR2 (germline): SEHNR, FQNEAQ (reference sequence). The CDR3 runs 14 residues. DNA for the CDR3: TGTGCCAGCAGCTTGGTAGGCGGCGCGGAGGGCTACACCTTC. It is translated as CASSLVGGAEGYTF.

This clone was counted a few times. The gene calls are TRBV7-9 and TRBJ1-6; D might be TRBD1 (6 bases). Trimming pared 2 bases from V and 9 bases from J, leaving 11 bases between. The CDR3 length is 14 residues. Germline assignment: CDR1 SEHNR and CDR2 FQNEAQ (reference sequence). The CDR3 DNA is TGTGCCAGCAGCTTAACAGGGTCGTTTTCACCCCTCCACTTT. It translates to CASSLTGSFSPLHF.